These 17 T cell receptor beta chains originate from one sample sequenced in a study of T-cell memory formation after mild COVID-19. TCRdb reprocessed the 5' RACE reads via MiXCR and lists one record per CDR3 protein. The repertoire holds roughly 200,000 distinct CDR3 sequences, with 20% to 25% as singletons. The sequencing input was PBMCs or a T cell subset sorted from them (not recorded which). These receptors were obtained from an adult woman who had mild COVID-19 (a few samples of this study predate the infection). Cell type and time point are not known.

This clonotype has a handful of counts. V is TRBV3-1 and J is TRBJ2-5; weak D call: TRBD1 (5 bases). CDR3 length: 15 amino acids. CDR1 LGHDT and CDR2 YNNKEL come from the germline V gene (reference sequence). V was shortened by 0 bases and J by 2 bases, with 10 bases between the two germline ends. CDR3 in DNA: TGTGCCAGCAGCCAAGATCAGGGCGGACAAGAGACCCAGTACTTC. Protein sequence: CASSQDQGGQETQYF.

The genes are TRBV12-3 or TRBV12-4 and TRBJ1-2; D is unclear. The CDR3 is 11 amino acids. V gave up 3 bases and J gave up 2 bases, with 1 base separating them. Written as DNA, the CDR3 is TGTGCCAGCAGTTTGAACTATGGCTACACCTTC. Its protein product is CASSLNYGYTF.

This clonotype came up many times. The chain uses TRBV5-1 and TRBJ2-7; 7 bases fit TRBD1. V was clipped by 0 bases and J by 4 bases; unmatched bases: 4. Germline V CDR1 and CDR2: SGHRS, YFSETQ. This CDR3 comprises 14 residues. The CDR3, as DNA: TGCGCCAGCAGCTTGGACAGGGGAAAATACGAGCAGTACTTC. Translating gives CASSLDRGKYEQYF.

This chain joins TRBV20-1 and TRBJ2-1, with 10 bases that match TRBD2. This CDR3 has 15 residues. Germline V gives CDR1 DFQATT, CDR2 SNEGSKA (reference sequence). Trimming at V came to 2 bases and at J to 5 bases, leaving 6 bases not matched to a gene. CDR3 sequence: CSARWRTSGNNEQFF. The CDR3 coding sequence is TGCAGTGCTAGATGGCGTACTAGCGGGAACAATGAGCAGTTCTTC.

This clonotype came up a few times. The J gene is TRBJ2-6, the V gene TRBV15, with 7 bases matching TRBD2. Germline-derived CDR1 and CDR2 are LNHNV and YYDKDF (reference sequence). V shed 0 bases, J shed 4 bases, and the junction held 6 bases outside the gene matches. The CDR3 extends over 17 amino acids. CDR3 DNA: TGTGCCACCAGCAGAGATCGGGGGGTGAGCGGGGCCAACGTCCTGACTTTC. It codes for CATSRDRGVSGANVLTF.

This clonotype has just a few counts. The chain joins TRBV20-1 to TRBJ2-7, with 11 bases lining up with TRBD2. The V gene end was trimmed by 3 bases and the J gene end by 1 base; junction bases not matched to a gene: 5. This CDR3 has 15 residues. Germline-derived CDR1 and CDR2 are DFQATT and SNEGSKA (reference sequence). CDR3 sequence (DNA): TGCAGTGCTAGGATTTTAGCGGGAGGGTCCTACGAGCAGTACTTC. Translated: CSARILAGGSYEQYF.

In this sample, this clonotype turned up a few times. This rearrangement joins TRBV29-1 to TRBJ2-1, with D tentatively TRBD2 (6 bases). CDR1 and CDR2 (germline): SQVTM, ANQGSEA. V was pared by 3 bases and J by 3 bases, with 12 bases between. CDR3 length: 14 amino acids. The CDR3 DNA reads TGCAGCGTTGAGGGTCTGACTAGCTACAATGAGCAGTTCTTC. Its translation is CSVEGLTSYNEQFF.

The chain joins TRBV4-1 to TRBJ1-6; unclear D gene. The V end lost 2 bases, the J end lost 7 bases, and 9 bases lay between the germline ends. CDR3 size: 14 residues. The V gene's germline CDR1 is MGHRA and CDR2 YSYEKL. In DNA, the CDR3 is TGCGCCAGCAGCCAAACCCCCGGGAATTCACCCCTCCACTTT. Residues: CASSQTPGNSPLHF.

The rearrangement uses TRBV25-1 and TRBJ1-2; D gene uncertain. The CDR3 runs to 12 residues. V lost 3 bases, J lost 5 bases, and 7 bases lay in between. Germline V gene lookup returns CDR1 MGHDK and CDR2 SYGVNS. This CDR3 is CASSDPQYGYTF. The CDR3 nucleotides read TGTGCCAGCAGTGACCCACAGTATGGCTACACCTTC.

The chain recombines TRBV5-6 with TRBJ1-3; 8 bases map to TRBD1. The CDR3 is made up of 15 amino acids. Unmatched junction bases numbered 8, after V lost 5 bases and J lost 4 bases. The V gene's germline CDR1 is SGHDT and CDR2 YYEEEE. The CDR3 spells CASSSGGSGGNTIYF. DNA for the CDR3: TGTGCCAGCAGTTCAGGGGGCTCTGGAGGAAACACCATATATTTT.

This clonotype appeared a few times. The CDR3 reads CASSLDALAGVSAPYEQYF. CDR3 nucleotide sequence: TGTGCCAGCAGCTTAGATGCGCTAGCGGGAGTCTCTGCTCCCTACGAGCAGTACTTC. The chain is built from TRBV11-2 and TRBJ2-7; 10 positions agree with TRBD2. There are 19 residues in the CDR3. The germline V gene has CDR1 SGHAT and CDR2 FQNNGV. Unmatched junction bases numbered 13, after V lost 0 bases and J lost 2 bases.

V gene TRBV7-9 combines with J gene TRBJ1-2; 9 positions agree with TRBD1. The germline CDR1 and CDR2 sequences are SEHNR and FQNEAQ (reference sequence). V lost 5 bases and J lost 3; bases outside the gene matches: 10. This CDR3 spans 16 amino acids. This chain's CDR3 is CASSPRADRGDYGYTF. CDR3 nucleotide sequence: TGTGCCAGCAGCCCTCGGGCGGACAGGGGTGACTATGGCTACACCTTC.

This clonotype was detected ten times or more. The chain uses TRBV24-1 and TRBJ1-1; the match to TRBD1 covers 7 bases. This CDR3 comprises 14 residues. V shed 7 bases and J 4 bases; nucleotides not matched to a gene: 8. Per the germline V gene, CDR1 is KGHDR and CDR2 is SFDVKD. The DNA of the CDR3 is TGTGCCACCAGAGGGGGCGGGCCGGGCACTGAAGCTTTCTTT. Encoded protein: CATRGGGPGTEAFF.

This chain connects TRBV7-9 to TRBJ2-5; TRBD2 matches at 7 bases. Germline V gives CDR1 SEHNR, CDR2 FQNEAQ (reference sequence). V shed 5 bases and J 2 bases; nucleotides not matched to a gene: 8. The CDR3 extends over 15 amino acids. CDR3 DNA: TGTGCCAGCAGCCCCACCGGGACTACACAAGAGACCCAGTACTTC. Protein: CASSPTGTTQETQYF.

This rearrangement joins TRBV20-1 to TRBJ2-3; 14 bases are a match to TRBD2. The CDR3 extends over 16 amino acids. V was pared by 6 bases and J by 6 bases, with 11 bases of the junction left unmatched. The V gene's germline CDR1 is DFQATT and CDR2 SNEGSKA (reference sequence). In DNA form, the CDR3 reads TGCAGTGCCCCGACTAGCGGGGGGGCCTGGTCCGATACGCAGTATTTT. Translation gives CSAPTSGGAWSDTQYF.

This clonotype was picked up many times. This sequence joins TRBV2 and TRBJ2-1; 10 bases map to TRBD2. CDR3 length: 12 residues. CDR1 SNHLY and CDR2 FYNNEI come from the germline V gene. The CDR3 here is CALAGPYNEQFF. The CDR3 DNA is TGTGCACTAGCGGGACCATACAATGAGCAGTTCTTC.

This clonotype was found many times. This chain uses TRBV3-1 with TRBJ1-1; D gene unclear. CDR3 size: 13 residues. Germline CDR1 and CDR2: LGHDT and YNNKEL (reference sequence). V lost 3 bases, J lost 4 bases, and 9 bases lay in between. For the CDR3, the DNA is TGTGCCAGCAGCCAGGACCAGTTCACTGAAGCTTTCTTT. This encodes CASSQDQFTEAFF.